Listed below are T cell receptor beta chains from one sample, sequenced in a study of cytomegalovirus exposure and HLA in healthy donors. The method was immunoSEQ multiplex PCR; TCRdb's version includes in-frame clones alone and lacks a portion of them. Among 110,000 to 150,000 clones listed, about 80% were seen once. Material for sequencing was PBMCs. These TCRs come from a man aged 40-55 years in good health and CMV-seronegative. The conserved cysteine and the conserved F or W are not part of the CDR3 here.

>TRBV6-5
ASSPSANQQF
>TRBV7-7
ASSLGQGVSNEQF
>TRBV18
ASSLLRIPGQGAEFYEQY
>TRBV27
ASRLGRGGLNEQF
>TRBV5-6
ASRTGGDGYT
>TRBV6-5
AIGGGRAYEQY
>TRBV10-1
ASSENRVGADTQY
>TRBV5-6
ASRRGQGNGYT
>TRBV15
ATSRDRGPGNTIY
>TRBV7-9
ASSLSRVGTDTQY
>TRBV18
ASSPTGLSGNTIY
>TRBV19
ATTGLAGHEQF
>TRBV28
ASSFSRVLNTEAF
>TRBV29-1
SVGAALYNEQF
>TRBV5-1
ASSLTTGSNSPLH
>TRBV5-1
ASSLADNEQF
>TRBV19
ASSSLPGQGSNQPQH
>TRBV29-1
SVGDRLSGNTEAF
>TRBV30
AWSEASGVDTQY
>TRBV5-1
ASSLGTGAYSEQY
>TRBV6-4
ASSEGTGIDTQY
>TRBV2
ASRGPARGGVTGELF
>TRBV29-1
SGGTVYGYT
>TRBV10-1
ASSESKGGWTEAF
>TRBV6-5
ASSYRAGQGNEQF
>TRBV7-9
ASSPYRLTNTGELF
>TRBV6-1
ASSDKMSGGSNEQF
>TRBV7-9
ASRRAGGRDTIY